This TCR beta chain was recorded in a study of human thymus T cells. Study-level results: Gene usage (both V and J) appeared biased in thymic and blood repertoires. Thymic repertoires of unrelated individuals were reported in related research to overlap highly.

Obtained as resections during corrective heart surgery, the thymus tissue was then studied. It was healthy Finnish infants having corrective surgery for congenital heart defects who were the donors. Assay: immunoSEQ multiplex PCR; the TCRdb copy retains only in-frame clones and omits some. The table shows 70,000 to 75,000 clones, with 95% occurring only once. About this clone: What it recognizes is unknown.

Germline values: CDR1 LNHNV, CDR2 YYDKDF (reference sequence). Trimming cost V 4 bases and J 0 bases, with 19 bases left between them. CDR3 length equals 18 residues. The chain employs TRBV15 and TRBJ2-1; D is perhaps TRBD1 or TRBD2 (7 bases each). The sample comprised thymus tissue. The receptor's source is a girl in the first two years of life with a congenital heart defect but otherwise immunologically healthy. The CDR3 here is CATSTIPQGGGSYNEQFF. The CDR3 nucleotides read TGTGCCACCAGCACAATTCCCCAGGGGGGGGGCTCCTACAATGAGCAGTTCTTC.